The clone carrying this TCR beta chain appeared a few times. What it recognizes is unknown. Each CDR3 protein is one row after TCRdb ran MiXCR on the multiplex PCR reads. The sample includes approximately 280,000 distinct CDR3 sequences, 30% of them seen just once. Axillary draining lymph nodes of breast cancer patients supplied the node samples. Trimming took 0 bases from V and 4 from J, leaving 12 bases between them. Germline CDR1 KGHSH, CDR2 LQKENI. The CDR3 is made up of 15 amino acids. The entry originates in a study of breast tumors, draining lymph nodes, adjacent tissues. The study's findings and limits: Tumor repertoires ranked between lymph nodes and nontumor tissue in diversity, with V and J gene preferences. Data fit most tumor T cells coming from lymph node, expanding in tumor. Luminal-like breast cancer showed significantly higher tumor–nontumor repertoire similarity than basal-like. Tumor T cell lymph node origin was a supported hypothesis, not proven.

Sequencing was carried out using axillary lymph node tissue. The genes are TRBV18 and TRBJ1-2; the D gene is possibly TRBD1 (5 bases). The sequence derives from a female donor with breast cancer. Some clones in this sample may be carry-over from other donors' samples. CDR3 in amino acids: CASSPPGRDSYGYTF. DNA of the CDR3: TGTGCCAGCTCACCACCGGGCAGGGATAGCTATGGCTACACCTTC.